This T cell receptor beta chain was sequenced for a study of lymphopenia after photon versus proton radiotherapy. Study outcomes and limitations: After lymphocyte nadir, photon-treated repertoires showed oligoclonal expansion, especially CD8+ Temra. Photon-treated patients lost naive T cells and TCR diversity; proton-treated stayed stable. Better survival with proton therapy was suggested as possible, not demonstrated. In patients who died, overall survival fell as post-nadir TCR diversity dropped more.

The germline CDR1 and CDR2 sequences are SGHNT and YENEEA. The CDR3 sequence is 14 residues long. Worth noting for this clone: Its specificity is unknown.

Data came from immunoSEQ multiplex PCR; TCRdb stores just in-frame clones and leaves some out. Of more than 20,000 clones in the sample, approximately 80% are singletons; the top ten hold roughly a quarter. The V call is TRBV11-3, the J call TRBJ2-5; D is possibly TRBD1 (6 bases). The J call may be incorrect, as the DNA end agrees better with TRBJ2-7. This TCR derives from a man aged 40-55 years with gastric cancer. The material was peripheral blood, obtained from a patient treated with photon-based radiotherapy. The CDR3 loop is CASSLAGGSHEQYF. As DNA, the CDR3 is TGTGCCAGCAGCTTAGCTGGGGGCAGCCACGAGCAGTACTTC.